Given below is one T cell receptor beta chain in context. Measured with immunoSEQ multiplex PCR; TCRdb has only the in-frame clones, and not every one. The profile shows under 200,000 clones, around 84% of them singletons. The data stem from a study of blood T cell repertoires in COVID-19. Study details: There were acute and convalescent COVID-19 samples, and they came from the United States, Italy and Spain.

The germline CDR1 and CDR2 sequences are MGHDK and SYGVNS. There are 14 residues in the CDR3. The V gene lost 6 bases and the J gene lost 2 bases, with 13 bases spanning the gap. Sequenced input: peripheral blood. The receptor comes from a man aged 30 to 39 with active or convalescent COVID-19. The rearrangement links TRBV25-1 to TRBJ1-2; tentative D call: TRBD1 (5 bases). CDR3: CASRAGTVNYGYTF. In DNA, the CDR3 is TGTGCCAGCAGGGCCGGGACTGTCAACTATGGCTACACCTTC.